Shown below are 8 T cell receptor beta chains from a single sample sequenced in a study of T cells in localized non-small cell lung cancer (dated by TCRdb to about 2020). The library was obtained by the immunoSEQ multiplex PCR assay. Sourced from immuneACCESS, this table was stored by TCRdb with only in-frame sequences that have V and J called. A share of the clones is absent; for the studies checked, an unresolved V gene accounts for under half, and the remainder has no known explanation. The sample profile shows about 1,100 clones; about 25% of them were found once. The ten biggest clones cover about 20% of the sample. This specimen was normal lung tissue next to the tumor, taken before any cancer treatment. All receptors come from an older male donor with stage I lung adenocarcinoma.

This clone occurred a few times. The chain is built from TRBV28 and TRBJ2-2; 8 bases match TRBD2. V shed 6 bases, J shed 3 bases, and the junction held 12 bases outside the gene matches. From germline, CDR1 is MDHEN and CDR2 SYDVKM. CDR3 size: 17 residues. In nucleotides, the CDR3 is TGTGCCAGCAGCTTCCCCCGGGGGGGAGGGGACACCGGGGAGCTGTTTTTT. This codes for CASSFPRGGGDTGELFF.

J is TRBJ1-1 and V is TRBV19; perhaps TRBD1 as D (6 bases). V was shortened by 9 bases and J by 3 bases, with 8 bases between the two germline ends. This CDR3 has 11 residues. From germline, CDR1 is LNHDA and CDR2 SQIVND (reference sequence). CDR3 sequence (DNA): TGTGCCAGCGAGGGGGACACTGAAGCTTTCTTT. Its protein is CASEGDTEAFF.

The chain has TRBV12-5 and TRBJ2-1, with TRBD1 identical over 10 bases. V trimming: 0 bases; J trimming: 1 base; junction bases outside the gene matches: 6. Germline CDR1 LGHNT, CDR2 FRNRAP. The CDR3 sequence is 18 residues long. The chain's CDR3 is CASGLVASGQGSYNEQFF. CDR3 nucleotides: TGTGCTAGTGGTTTGGTAGCTTCGGGACAGGGGTCCTACAATGAGCAGTTCTTC.

The chain recombines TRBV5-1 with TRBJ2-2, with TRBD2 matching 11 bases. The V gene end was trimmed by 4 bases and the J gene end by 8 bases; junction bases not matched to a gene: 7. The CDR3 contains 15 residues. CDR1 is SGHRS, CDR2 YFSETQ, per germline. The chain's CDR3 is CASSIMTSGNGELFF. The CDR3 DNA reads TGCGCCAGCAGCATTATGACTAGCGGGAATGGGGAGCTGTTTTTT.

The genes are TRBV5-1 and TRBJ2-2, with D perhaps TRBD1 or TRBD2 (5 bases each). Germline CDR1 and CDR2: SGHRS and YFSETQ. The CDR3 length is 15 residues. The V and J ends lost 4 bases and 3 bases respectively, with 13 bases between them. CDR3 in DNA: TGCGCCAGCAGCGTGGGGCTGGGGGACACCGGGGAGCTGTTTTTT. This gives the protein CASSVGLGDTGELFF.

This chain connects TRBV6-8 to TRBJ2-3, with 10 bases matching TRBD2. From germline, CDR1 is MNHGY and CDR2 SAAAGT. The V segment lost 7 bases and the J segment 6 bases; nucleotides outside the gene matches: 10. CDR3 size: 15 residues. CDR3 sequence (DNA): TGTGCCAGCACCGAAGCGGGAGGGCCCTTTGATACGCAGTATTTT. Translation gives CASTEAGGPFDTQYF.

The chain joins TRBV29-1 to TRBJ2-7; D is unresolved. The V end was cut by 7 bases, the J end by 2 bases, with 18 bases between. This CDR3 spans 14 amino acids. Germline values: CDR1 SQVTM, CDR2 ANQGSEA. DNA of the CDR3: TGCAGCGCCAAAACCGGGCCAGGACCCTACGAGCAGTACTTC. Amino acids: CSAKTGPGPYEQYF.

The chain combines TRBV4-1 with TRBJ2-7, with D possibly matching TRBD2 (5 bases). The CDR3 sequence is 16 residues long. Trimming stripped 0 bases from V and 3 bases from J, with 15 bases between. Germline V gives CDR1 MGHRA, CDR2 YSYEKL. The chain's CDR3 is CASSQDLAGNSYEQYF. The CDR3 DNA reads TGCGCCAGCAGCCAAGATCTAGCAGGAAACAGCTACGAGCAGTACTTC.